These T cell receptor beta chains were read from a single sample in a study of shared clonotypes between healthy human individuals. This table comes from immunoSEQ multiplex PCR, and its TCRdb copy is limited to in-frame clones, with some not included. The profile shows about 2 million clones, about 95% of them singletons. Sequencing input: naive CD8+ T cells sorted from blood. These receptor sequences come from a man younger than 30 in good health. Each CDR3 is given with its conserved first and last residue. A D gene is named only where the DNA matches it firmly. A row's size may be missing; if present it is once, few, many or a size class.

TRBV7-9	.	TRBJ1-1	TRBD1	17	TGTGCCAGCAGCTTAGGGGCTGAGGGGGCGAGCGACACTGAAGCTTTCTTT	CASSLGAEGASDTEAFF
TRBV27	.	TRBJ1-1	.	13	TGTGCCAGCAGTAAGTACAGGAACACTGAAGCTTTCTTT	CASSKYRNTEAFF
TRBV9	.	TRBJ2-7	.	14	TGTGCCAGCAGCCCAGCCGGGACGGTCTACGAGCAGTACTTC	CASSPAGTVYEQYF
TRBV19	.	TRBJ1-5	.	13	TGTGCCAGTAGTACGGGGGTTATTCAGCCCCAGCATTTT	CASSTGVIQPQHF
TRBV9	.	TRBJ2-1	.	14	TGTGCCAGCAGCGCGATCCCCCCCTACAATGAGCAGTTCTTC	CASSAIPPYNEQFF
TRBV13	.	TRBJ2-7	.	15	TGTGCCAGCAGCTTAGGGTCAGGCTCCTTCTACGAGCAGTACTTC	CASSLGSGSFYEQYF
TRBV7-3	.	TRBJ1-3	TRBD1	18	TGTGCCAGCAGCTTAAGGTCGGGACAGGGGAGAGAGGGAAACACCATATATTTT	CASSLRSGQGREGNTIYF
TRBV9	once	TRBJ2-7	.	14	TGTGCCAGCTCCCCGTCCGGAAGCTCCTACGAGCAGTACTTC	CASSPSGSSYEQYF
TRBV5-6	.	TRBJ1-2	TRBD1	15	TGTGCCAGCAGCTTGGCGACAGGGGGTCGTTATGGCTACACCTTC	CASSLATGGRYGYTF
TRBV4-1	.	TRBJ2-2	.	16	TGCGCCAGCAGCCAAGGAGAGAGCTCGAACACCGGGGAGCTGTTTTTT	CASSQGESSNTGELFF
TRBV19	.	TRBJ2-7	TRBD1	14	TGTGCCAGTAGTGCGGGGACAGGGACGTACGAGCAGTACTTC	CASSAGTGTYEQYF
TRBV27	.	TRBJ2-1	.	15	TGTGCCAGCAGTTTTGTGAGGAGCTCCTACAATGAGCAGTTCTTC	CASSFVRSSYNEQFF
TRBV4-3	once	TRBJ2-7	TRBD2	18	TGCGCCAGCAGCCAAGCTATTATCAGCGGGAGGGTCGAAGGCGAGCAGTACTTC	CASSQAIISGRVEGEQYF
TRBV7-6	.	TRBJ2-1	TRBD2	17	TGTGCCAGCAGCCGCGTAGCTAGCGGGGGGACCTACAATGAGCAGTTCTTC	CASSRVASGGTYNEQFF
TRBV12-5	.	TRBJ2-7	.	15	TGTGCTAGTGGTTTTCTTACAGACGACCCCTACGAGCAGTACTTC	CASGFLTDDPYEQYF
TRBV30	.	TRBJ2-5	.	14	TGTGCCTGGAGTGTACGGGTGTCGGAGGAGACCCAGTACTTC	CAWSVRVSEETQYF
TRBV4-3	once	TRBJ2-5	.	16	TGCGCCAGCAGCCAAGAAATTGATCCGGGGCCGGAGACCCAGTACTTC	CASSQEIDPGPETQYF
TRBV5-1	.	TRBJ1-6	TRBD1	17	TGCGCCAGCAGCTTGGCACCGACAGGGGGCGGACATTCACCCCTCCACTTT	CASSLAPTGGGHSPLHF
TRBV11-2	.	TRBJ2-1	.	12	TGTGCCAGCGGGGGGCCATACAATGAGCAGTTCTTC	CASGGPYNEQFF
TRBV9	.	TRBJ2-7	TRBD2	16	TGTGCCAGCAGCGGTGGGGGACTAGCGGCTACCTACGAGCAGTACTTC	CASSGGGLAATYEQYF
TRBV5-1	.	TRBJ2-5	.	17	TGCGCCAGCAGCTTGGTCGGGGGACTGCCGTACCAAGAGACCCAGTACTTC	CASSLVGGLPYQETQYF
TRBV7-2	.	TRBJ2-7	TRBD1	15	TGTGCCAGCAGCCAACCGGGACAGGGGTTTCGGGAGCAGTACTTC	CASSQPGQGFREQYF
TRBV20-1	once	TRBJ1-1	TRBD1	11	TGCAGTGCATTATCAGGGGGGGAAGCTTTCTTT	CSALSGGEAFF
TRBV19	.	TRBJ2-7	.	14	TGTGCCAGTAGTATAGGATCGTCGGGTTACGAGCAGTACTTC	CASSIGSSGYEQYF
TRBV19	.	TRBJ2-1	.	16	TGTGCCAGTAGTTTTGATGGGCGCGCCTCCTACAATGAGCAGTTCTTC	CASSFDGRASYNEQFF
TRBV10-2	.	TRBJ2-7	TRBD2	14	TGCGCCAGCAGAGGGACTAGCGGACCCTACGAGCAGTACTTC	CASRGTSGPYEQYF
TRBV15	.	TRBJ1-5	TRBD1	16	TGTGCCACCAGTTTATTACAGGGGACAACGGACCAGCCCCAGCATTTT	CATSLLQGTTDQPQHF
TRBV6-5	once	TRBJ2-2	.	16	TGTGCCAGCAGTTACTCGTTTGGGACCAACACCGGGGAGCTGTTTTTT	CASSYSFGTNTGELFF
TRBV4-3	.	TRBJ2-5	.	18	TGCGCCAGCAGCCAAGGAATGGGACAAGGGGTAGGGCAAGAGACCCAGTACTTC	CASSQGMGQGVGQETQYF